A selection of T cell receptor beta chains follows, all from one sample in a study of blood T cell repertoires in COVID-19. Clones were read by immunoSEQ multiplex PCR, and TCRdb kept only the in-frame ones, dropping some. The sample holds some 280,000 clones; just over 85% are singletons and the top ten take 2.5% to 3.5%. The sample taken for sequencing was peripheral blood. These receptor sequences come from a woman younger than 45 with active or convalescent COVID-19. Both conserved end residues are part of each CDR3. The D gene is left open where the match is weak. Some rows have no size entry. The others give once, few or many, or a class for an expanded clone.

d_gene	j_gene	v_gene	abundance	CDR3nt	CDR3aa
NA	TRBJ2-5	TRBV5-1	NA	TGCGCCAGCAGCTTGCCAGAAGAGACCCAGTACTTC	CASSLPEETQYF
NA	TRBJ1-6	TRBV28	once	TGTGCCAGTTCGGGGGGGGGAAGCTCCTATAATTCACCCCTCCACTTT	CASSGGGSSYNSPLHF
NA	TRBJ1-5	TRBV7-9	NA	TGTGCCAGCGCGGGACTTTATAGCAATCAGCCCCAGCATTTT	CASAGLYSNQPQHF
TRBD2	TRBJ2-5	TRBV5-1	NA	TGCGCCAGCAGCCCGACGACTAGCGGGGGCCTGTACCAAGAGACCCAGTACTTC	CASSPTTSGGLYQETQYF
TRBD1	TRBJ1-2	TRBV7-9	NA	TGTGCCAGCAGCTTCGCGACAGGGACTGTTGGCTACACCTTC	CASSFATGTVGYTF
TRBD1	TRBJ1-2	TRBV3-1/TRBV3-2	NA	TGTGCCAGCAGCTCACAGGGGGCAGGAGGCTACACCTTC	CASSSQGAGGYTF
TRBD1	TRBJ2-5	TRBV7-2	few	TGTGCCAGCAGTTCTTACAGGGGGAACGGAGAGACCCAGTACTTC	CASSSYRGNGETQYF
TRBD1	TRBJ1-1	TRBV29-1	NA	TGCAGCGTCGCTCTGACAGGGGAGAAAGCTTTCTTT	CSVALTGEKAFF
TRBD1	TRBJ2-3	TRBV24-1	NA	TGTGCCACCAGTGATTCGGACAGGGGGGGAGATACGCAGTATTTT	CATSDSDRGGDTQYF
NA	TRBJ1-5	TRBV18	NA	TGTGCCAGCTCACCACCGGAGGGGCCCCAGCATTTT	CASSPPEGPQHF
NA	TRBJ1-1	TRBV5-4	NA	TGTGCCAGCAGCTTTTCAGGGTCATTGAACACTGAAGCTTTCTTT	CASSFSGSLNTEAFF
TRBD1	TRBJ1-2	TRBV5-6	NA	TGTGCCAGCAGCTTGTATAGGGGACAGGGAACCAACTATGGCTACACCTTC	CASSLYRGQGTNYGYTF
NA	TRBJ1-2	TRBV5-6	NA	TGTGCCAGCAGCTCTTCATTACAGGGCTATGGCTACACCTTC	CASSSSLQGYGYTF
TRBD1	TRBJ2-7	TRBV5-1	NA	TGCGCCAGCAGCCGACAGGGGAACGAGCAGTACTTC	CASSRQGNEQYF
TRBD2	TRBJ2-1	TRBV6-2/TRBV6-3	NA	TGTGCCAGCAGTGCCCCCAGGACTAGCGGTTCGAAGCAGTTCTTC	CASSAPRTSGSKQFF
TRBD1	TRBJ1-1	TRBV3-1/TRBV3-2	few	TGTGCCAGCAGCCGACAGGGGGCCAATACTGAAGCTTTCTTT	CASSRQGANTEAFF
NA	TRBJ1-2	TRBV4-3	NA	TGCGCCAGCAGCCAATATTCGTTGGGCACCGATAACTATGGCTACACCTTC	CASSQYSLGTDNYGYTF
NA	TRBJ1-1	TRBV6-1	NA	TGTGCCAGCAGTGAGCAGGGAGGTATTTCTGAAGCTTTCTTT	CASSEQGGISEAFF
NA	TRBJ2-3	TRBV5-1	NA	TGCGCCAGCAGCTTCCCTACTACAGGGATAGGCACAGATACGCAGTATTTT	CASSFPTTGIGTDTQYF
NA	TRBJ1-1	TRBV14	NA	TGTGCCAGCAGCCAAGTTGCGGGGGCTGGAACTGAAGCTTTCTTT	CASSQVAGAGTEAFF
NA	TRBJ1-1	TRBV19	few	TGTGCCACCTCCCCGTTAGGGGCACAGACTGAAGCTTTCTTT	CATSPLGAQTEAFF
TRBD1	TRBJ1-4	TRBV2	NA	TGTGCCAGCAGTGTCCTCGGGACAGGGAATGAAAAACTGTTTTTT	CASSVLGTGNEKLFF
NA	TRBJ1-4	TRBV3-1/TRBV3-2	NA	TGTGCCAGCAGCCATCGGGGACTTGGCAATGAAAAACTGTTTTTT	CASSHRGLGNEKLFF
NA	TRBJ1-2	TRBV2	NA	TGTGCCAGCAGTGACAGGAACTATGGCTACACCTTC	CASSDRNYGYTF
NA	TRBJ2-4	TRBV15	NA	TGTGCCACCAGCAGAGACAGTCCGGGACTGACAGCCAAAAACATTCAGTACTTC	CATSRDSPGLTAKNIQYF
NA	TRBJ2-5	TRBV6-5	NA	TGTGCCAGCAGCCGAGGGGGGGCCCAGGAGACCCAGTACTTC	CASSRGGAQETQYF
NA	TRBJ1-2	TRBV2	NA	TGTGCCAGCAGTGATACAGCCAACTATGGCTACACCTTC	CASSDTANYGYTF
NA	TRBJ1-2	TRBV4-3	NA	TGCGCCAGCAGCCAAGAAACCCCATCACAGGGTATTCTTCCTAACTATGGCTACACCTTC	CASSQETPSQGILPNYGYTF
TRBD2	TRBJ2-3	TRBV7-3	NA	TGTGCCAGCAGCCCCCTAGCGGGGAGGGATACGCAGTATTTT	CASSPLAGRDTQYF
NA	TRBJ2-2	TRBV5-5	NA	TGTGCCAGCAGCCCAGGGGCCCCTAACACCGGGGAGCTGTTTTTT	CASSPGAPNTGELFF
TRBD2	TRBJ2-2	TRBV7-2	NA	TGTGCCAGCAGGACGGGACTAGCGGGGGGGACCGCGAGCACCGGGGAGCTGTTTTTT	CASRTGLAGGTASTGELFF
TRBD1	TRBJ1-5	TRBV11-3	NA	TGTGCCAGCAGCTGGGGACAGTCTAATCAGCCCCAGCATTTT	CASSWGQSNQPQHF
NA	TRBJ2-1	TRBV6-6	NA	TGTGCCAGCAGTTACTCGAGCCGGGAGCAGTTCTTC	CASSYSSREQFF
NA	TRBJ1-2	TRBV14	NA	TGTGCCAGCAGCCCAAGACCCCCCCTTTCTAGCTATGGCTACACCTTC	CASSPRPPLSSYGYTF
NA	TRBJ2-3	TRBV3-1/TRBV3-2	NA	TGTGCCAGCAGCCCCCGACAGGGAGGAGATACGCAGTATTTT	CASSPRQGGDTQYF
TRBD1	TRBJ2-3	TRBV9	NA	TGTGCCAGCAGCGTCGGGACAGTCGCAGATACGCAGTATTTT	CASSVGTVADTQYF